This T cell receptor beta chain was identified during a study of T cell responses to AZD1222 COVID-19 vaccine. This CDR3 region has 15 residues. The germline V gene has CDR1 SGHRS and CDR2 YFSETQ. Study-level points and caveats: At study baseline, merely roughly 6 AZD1222 recipients were seropositive. There were mostly white British donors and more females than males, and clonal diversity was possibly underestimated.

The repertoire was sequenced with immunoSEQ multiplex PCR; TCRdb's copy has only in-frame clones and lacks some. The sample lists 120,000 or so clones; approximately 90% were seen once. Of note for this clone: The antigen is undetermined. The junction departs from the called germline gene at one end, perhaps through a read error. Distinct nucleotide sequences in the sample also encode this CDR3.

The chain links TRBV5-1 to TRBJ2-2; 9 positions agree with TRBD1. The starting material was peripheral blood, obtained 28 days after the second AZD1222 dose. The origin of this receptor is an adult who received the AZD1222 COVID-19 vaccine. CDR3 coding DNA: TGCGCTAGCACCCTGACGGGACAGGGCACCGGGGAGCTGTTTTTT. Translation gives CASTLTGQGTGELFF.